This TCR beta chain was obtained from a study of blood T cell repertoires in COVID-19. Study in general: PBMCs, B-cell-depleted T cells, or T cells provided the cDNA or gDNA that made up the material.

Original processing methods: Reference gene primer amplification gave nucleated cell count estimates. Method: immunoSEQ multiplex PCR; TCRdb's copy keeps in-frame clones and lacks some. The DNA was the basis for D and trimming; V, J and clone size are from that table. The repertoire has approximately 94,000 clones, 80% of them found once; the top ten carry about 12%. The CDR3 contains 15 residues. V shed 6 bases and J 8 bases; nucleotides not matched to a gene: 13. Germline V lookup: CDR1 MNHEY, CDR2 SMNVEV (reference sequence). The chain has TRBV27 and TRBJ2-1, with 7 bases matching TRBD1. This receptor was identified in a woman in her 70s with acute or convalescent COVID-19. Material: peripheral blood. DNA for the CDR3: TGTGCCAGCAGCCCCGGGACAGCACAGACCGATGAGCAGTTCTTC. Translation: CASSPGTAQTDEQFF.